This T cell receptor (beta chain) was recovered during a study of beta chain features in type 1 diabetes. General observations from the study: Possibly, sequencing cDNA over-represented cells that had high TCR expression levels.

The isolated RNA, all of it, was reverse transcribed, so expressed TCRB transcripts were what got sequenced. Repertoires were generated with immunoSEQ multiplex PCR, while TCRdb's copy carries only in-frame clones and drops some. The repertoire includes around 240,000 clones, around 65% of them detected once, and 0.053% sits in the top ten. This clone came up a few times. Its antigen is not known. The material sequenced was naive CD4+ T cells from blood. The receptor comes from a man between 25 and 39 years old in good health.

CDR3 sequence (DNA): TGTGCCTGGAGTGAGGGGTACTACGAGCAGTACTTC. Its translation: CAWSEGYYEQYF. The V call is TRBV30, the J call TRBJ2-7; a weak D match, TRBD1 (5 bases). The CDR3 contains 12 residues. Trimming pared 1 base from V and 3 bases from J, leaving 7 bases between. From germline, CDR1 is GTSNPN and CDR2 SVGIG (reference sequence).